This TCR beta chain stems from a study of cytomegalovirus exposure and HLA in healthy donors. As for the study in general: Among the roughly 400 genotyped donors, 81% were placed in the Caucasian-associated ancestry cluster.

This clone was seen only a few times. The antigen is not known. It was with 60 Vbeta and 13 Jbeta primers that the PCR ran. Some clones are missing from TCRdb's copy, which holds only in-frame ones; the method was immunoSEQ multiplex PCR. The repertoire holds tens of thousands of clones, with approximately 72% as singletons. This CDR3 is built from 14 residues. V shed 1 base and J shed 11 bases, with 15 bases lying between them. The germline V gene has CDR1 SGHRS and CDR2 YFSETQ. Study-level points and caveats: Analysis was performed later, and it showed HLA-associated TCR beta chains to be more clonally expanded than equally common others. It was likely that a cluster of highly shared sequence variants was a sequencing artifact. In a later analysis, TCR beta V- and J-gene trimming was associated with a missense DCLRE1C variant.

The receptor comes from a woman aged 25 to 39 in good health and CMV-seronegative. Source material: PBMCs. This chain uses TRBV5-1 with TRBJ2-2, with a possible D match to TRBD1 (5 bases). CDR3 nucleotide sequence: TGCGCCAGCAGCTTGTTAGGGGTGTCGGTAGAGCTGTTTTTT. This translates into CASSLLGVSVELFF.